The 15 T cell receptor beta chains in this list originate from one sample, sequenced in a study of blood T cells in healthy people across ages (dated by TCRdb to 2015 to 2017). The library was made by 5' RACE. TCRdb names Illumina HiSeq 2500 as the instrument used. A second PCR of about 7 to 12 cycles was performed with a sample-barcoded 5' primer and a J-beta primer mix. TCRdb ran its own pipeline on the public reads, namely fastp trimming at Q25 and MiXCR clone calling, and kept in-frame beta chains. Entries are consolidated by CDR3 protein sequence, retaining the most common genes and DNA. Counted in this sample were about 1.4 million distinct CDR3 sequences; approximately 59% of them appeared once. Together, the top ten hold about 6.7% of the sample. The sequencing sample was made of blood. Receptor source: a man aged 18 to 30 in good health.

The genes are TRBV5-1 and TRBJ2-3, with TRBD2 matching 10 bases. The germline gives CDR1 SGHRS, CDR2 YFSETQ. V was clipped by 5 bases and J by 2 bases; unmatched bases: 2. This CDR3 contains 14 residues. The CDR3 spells CASRLAGLTDTQYF. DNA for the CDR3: TGCGCCAGCAGACTAGCGGGACTCACAGATACGCAGTATTTT.

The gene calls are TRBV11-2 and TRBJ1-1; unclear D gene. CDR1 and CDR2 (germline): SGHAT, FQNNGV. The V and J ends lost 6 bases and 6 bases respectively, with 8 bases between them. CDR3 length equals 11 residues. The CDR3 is CASSRDAEAFF. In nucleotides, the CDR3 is TGTGCCAGCAGTCGAGACGCTGAAGCTTTCTTT.

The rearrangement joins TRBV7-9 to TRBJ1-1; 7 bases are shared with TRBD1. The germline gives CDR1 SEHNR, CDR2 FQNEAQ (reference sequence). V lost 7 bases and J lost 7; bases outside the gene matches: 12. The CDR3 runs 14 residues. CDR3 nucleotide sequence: TGTGCCAGCATCCCCGCCGACAGGGCCGTTGAAGCTTTCTTT. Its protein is CASIPADRAVEAFF.

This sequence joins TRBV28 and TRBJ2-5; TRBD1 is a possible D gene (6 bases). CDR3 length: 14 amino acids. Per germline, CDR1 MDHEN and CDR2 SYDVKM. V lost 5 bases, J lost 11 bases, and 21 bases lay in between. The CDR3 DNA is TGTGCCAGCAGTCCGTGGGACACCTACTACGGGCAGTACTTC. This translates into CASSPWDTYYGQYF.

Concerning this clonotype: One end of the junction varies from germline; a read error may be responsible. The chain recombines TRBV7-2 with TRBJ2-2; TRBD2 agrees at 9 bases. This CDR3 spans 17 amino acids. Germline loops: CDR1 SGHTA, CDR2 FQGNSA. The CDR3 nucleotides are TGTGCCAGCAACTTATCAGTGGGACTAGCTTTACTCGGGGAGCTGTTTTTT. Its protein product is CASNLSVGLALLGELFF.

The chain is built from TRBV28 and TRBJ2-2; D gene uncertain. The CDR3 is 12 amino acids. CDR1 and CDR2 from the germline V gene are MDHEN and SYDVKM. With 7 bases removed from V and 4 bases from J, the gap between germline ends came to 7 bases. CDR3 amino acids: CASTERTGELFF. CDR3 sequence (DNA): TGTGCCAGCACCGAGCGCACCGGGGAGCTGTTTTTT. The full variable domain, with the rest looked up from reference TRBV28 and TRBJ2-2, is DVKVTQSSRYLVKRTGEKVFLECVQDMDHENMFWYRQDPGLGLRLIYFSYDVKMKEKGDIPEGYSVSREKKERFSLILESASTNQTSMYLCASTERTGELFFGEGSRLTVL.

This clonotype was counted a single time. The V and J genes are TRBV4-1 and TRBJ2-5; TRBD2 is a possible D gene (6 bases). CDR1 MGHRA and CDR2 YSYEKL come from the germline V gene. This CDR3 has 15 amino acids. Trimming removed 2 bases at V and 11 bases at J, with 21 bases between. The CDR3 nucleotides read TGCGCCAGCAGCCAATTCGGCGGGGTGGGCAATGAGCAGTACTTC. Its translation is CASSQFGGVGNEQYF.

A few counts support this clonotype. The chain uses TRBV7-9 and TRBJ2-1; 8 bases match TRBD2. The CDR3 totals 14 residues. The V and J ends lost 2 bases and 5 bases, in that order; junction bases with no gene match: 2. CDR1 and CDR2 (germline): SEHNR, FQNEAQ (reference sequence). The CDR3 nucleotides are TGTGCCAGCAGCTTAAAACTAGCGGACAATGAGCAGTTCTTC. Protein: CASSLKLADNEQFF.

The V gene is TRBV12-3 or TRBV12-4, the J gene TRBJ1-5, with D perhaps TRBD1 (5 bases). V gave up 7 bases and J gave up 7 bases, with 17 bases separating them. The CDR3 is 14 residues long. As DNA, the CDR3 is TGTGCCAGCATATTAGAAGGGGTCGGCCAGCCCCAGCATTTT. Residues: CASILEGVGQPQHF.

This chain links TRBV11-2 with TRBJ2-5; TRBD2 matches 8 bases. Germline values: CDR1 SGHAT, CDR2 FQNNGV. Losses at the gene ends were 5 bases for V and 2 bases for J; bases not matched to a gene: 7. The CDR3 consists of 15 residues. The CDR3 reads CASSPGTRRQETQYF. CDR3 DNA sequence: TGTGCCAGCAGCCCCGGGACTAGACGTCAAGAGACCCAGTACTTC.

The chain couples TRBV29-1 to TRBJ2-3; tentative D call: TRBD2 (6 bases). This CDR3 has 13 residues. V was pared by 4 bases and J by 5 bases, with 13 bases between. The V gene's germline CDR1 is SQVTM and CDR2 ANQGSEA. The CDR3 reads CSVVFGSGDTQYF. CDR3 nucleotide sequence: TGCAGCGTTGTGTTCGGTAGCGGAGATACGCAGTATTTT.

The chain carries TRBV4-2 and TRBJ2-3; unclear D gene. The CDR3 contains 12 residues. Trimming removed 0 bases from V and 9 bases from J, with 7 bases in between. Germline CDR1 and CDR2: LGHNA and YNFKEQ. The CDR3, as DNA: TGTGCCAGCAGCCAAGAACCAGCAACGCAGTATTTT. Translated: CASSQEPATQYF.

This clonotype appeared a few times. The CDR3 sequence is CSVEDRDSLDEQYF. DNA for the CDR3: TGCAGCGTTGAAGATCGGGACAGTCTCGACGAGCAGTACTTC. The chain carries TRBV29-1 and TRBJ2-7; 7 bases fit TRBD1. The germline gives CDR1 SQVTM, CDR2 ANQGSEA. The length of the CDR3 is 14 residues. V gave up 0 bases and J gave up 5 bases; unmatched junction bases: 7.

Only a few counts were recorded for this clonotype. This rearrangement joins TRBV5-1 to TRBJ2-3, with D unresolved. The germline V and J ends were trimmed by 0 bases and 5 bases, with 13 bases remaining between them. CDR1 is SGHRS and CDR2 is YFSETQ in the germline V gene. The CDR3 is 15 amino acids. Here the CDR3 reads CASSLAGPSQDTQYF. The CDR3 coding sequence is TGCGCCAGCAGCTTGGCGGGCCCTTCCCAAGATACGCAGTATTTT.

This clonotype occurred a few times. The CDR3 DNA sequence: TGTGCCACCAGTGATCGACTAGCGGGAGCTCCGGAACAAGAGACCCAGTACTTC. Amino acids: CATSDRLAGAPEQETQYF. J is TRBJ2-5 and V is TRBV24-1, with TRBD2 matching 12 bases. Germline V gives CDR1 KGHDR, CDR2 SFDVKD. The CDR3 runs to 18 residues. After removal of 3 bases from V and 2 bases from J, the junction contained 9 bases not matched to a gene.